This T cell receptor (beta chain) was found in a study of blood T cell repertoires in COVID-19. On the study more broadly: Sites in the United States, Italy and Spain provided acute and convalescent COVID-19 samples. PBMCs, B-cell-depleted T cells, or T cells were the source of the cDNA or gDNA that made up the material.

CDR3 length equals 17 residues. Germline CDR1 is SGDLS and CDR2 is YYNGEE. The V end lost 0 bases, the J end lost 0 bases, and 13 bases lay between the germline ends. The Seattle patients joined while their infection was active and were tracked longitudinally afterward. Methods used by the authors: It was from reference gene primer amplification that nucleated cell counts were estimated. TCRdb's copy holds only in-frame clones and misses some; the assay was immunoSEQ multiplex PCR. From that table come the V and J calls and clone size; the DNA was used to work out D and trimming. Seen here are about 170,000 clones, approximately 85% observed once, and the top ten hold 6.9%.

The sample consisted of peripheral blood. The rearrangement links TRBV9 to TRBJ1-3, with D perhaps TRBD1 (6 bases). This TCR derives from a man older than 75 with COVID-19, enrolled during active disease. CDR3 amino acids: CASSVAGGTFSGNTIYF. CDR3 bases: TGTGCCAGCAGCGTAGCGGGGGGGACATTCTCTGGAAACACCATATATTTT.